The 23 T cell receptor beta chains below all came from one sample that was sequenced in a study of blood T cell repertoires in COVID-19. Data came from immunoSEQ multiplex PCR; TCRdb stores just in-frame clones and leaves some out. This table holds 150,000 to 200,000 clones, nearly 90% found once. Sequencing input: peripheral blood. The receptors stem from a man in his fifties with acute or convalescent COVID-19.

This chain links TRBV7-8 with TRBJ1-3; maybe TRBD1 (5 bases). CDR1 SGHVS and CDR2 FQNEAQ come from the germline V gene. The CDR3 loop spans 19 amino acids. Trimming left V 2 bases short and J 2 bases short, with 22 bases between. The CDR3 nucleotides read TGTGCCAGCAGCTTACGAGGCAGGGAGGCTATCACGCCTGGAAACACCATATATTTT. Protein: CASSLRGREAITPGNTIYF.

The chain carries TRBV6-6 and TRBJ2-5, with D perhaps TRBD2 (7 bases). The CDR3 has 15 residues. Germline V gene data show CDR1 as MNHNY and CDR2 as SVGAGI (reference sequence). The germline V and J ends were trimmed by 6 bases and 6 bases, with 20 bases remaining between them. CDR3 in amino acids: CASSGARGGEQTQYF. CDR3 DNA: TGTGCCAGCAGCGGGGCTAGGGGGGGAGAGCAGACCCAGTACTTC.

The chain has TRBV27 and TRBJ1-1; tentatively, D is TRBD1 (5 bases). CDR1 is MNHEY and CDR2 is SMNVEV in the germline V gene (reference sequence). CDR3 size: 14 residues. V lost 3 bases and J 4 bases, leaving 12 bases between the germline ends. CDR3 sequence reads: CASSFTGIFTEAFF. CDR3 DNA: TGTGCCAGCAGTTTTACAGGAATATTCACTGAAGCTTTCTTT.

With respect to this clone: Other nucleotide sequences from this sample produce the same CDR3. This rearrangement joins TRBV12-3 or TRBV12-4 to TRBJ1-2, with 8 bases aligning to TRBD1. The J segment lost 8 bases and the V segment lost 3 bases, leaving 5 bases of the junction unmatched. The CDR3 is 13 residues long. CDR3 nucleotides: TGTGCCAGCAGTTTTCAGGGGGCGAGGGGCTACACCTTC. The encoded protein is CASSFQGARGYTF.

The chain is built from TRBV6-1 and TRBJ1-2; 8 nucleotides match TRBD1. CDR1 is MNHNS, CDR2 SASEGT, per germline. V shed 2 bases, J shed 6 bases, and the junction held 5 bases outside the gene matches. The CDR3 is made up of 14 amino acids. Here the CDR3 reads CASSEIGQGDGYTF. CDR3 nucleotide sequence: TGTGCCAGCAGTGAAATTGGACAGGGCGATGGCTACACCTTC.

The chain employs TRBV5-8 and TRBJ2-7, with 9 bases identical to TRBD1. The V gene's germline CDR1 is SGHTS and CDR2 YDEGEE. This CDR3 has 14 amino acids. V was clipped by 10 bases and J by 1 base; unmatched bases: 9. CDR3 protein: CALPRTGDSYEQYF. Written as DNA, the CDR3 is TGTGCCCTCCCACGGACAGGGGATTCCTACGAGCAGTACTTC.

The chain is built from TRBV28 and TRBJ2-7; D unclear. Germline V CDR1 and CDR2: MDHEN, SYDVKM. This CDR3 spans 12 amino acids. The V and J ends lost 1 base and 5 bases respectively, with 6 bases between them. The CDR3 DNA is TGTGCCAGCAGTTTATCTGGCAACGAGCAGTACTTC. It specifies CASSLSGNEQYF.

The rearrangement joins TRBV7-9 to TRBJ2-3, with 9 bases aligning to TRBD2. In germline, CDR1 is SEHNR, CDR2 FQNEAQ (reference sequence). The CDR3 sequence is 15 residues long. V lost 4 bases and J lost 1; bases outside the gene matches: 3. CDR3 protein: CASSYLAGGTDTQYF. CDR3 nucleotides: TGTGCCAGCAGCTATTTAGCGGGAGGCACAGATACGCAGTATTTT.

The genes are TRBV28 and TRBJ1-2, with TRBD1 identical over 7 bases. The ends lost 3 bases at V and 2 bases at J; junction bases unmatched: 12. The CDR3 loop spans 17 amino acids. From germline, CDR1 is MDHEN and CDR2 SYDVKM. The CDR3 DNA sequence: TGTGCCAGCAGTTTTGGGTACTCCGGGACAGTCAACTATGGCTACACCTTC. This encodes CASSFGYSGTVNYGYTF.

J is TRBJ1-2 and V is TRBV6-6; D gene ambiguous. The CDR3 consists of 15 residues. Germline V gives CDR1 MNHNY, CDR2 SVGAGI (reference sequence). V lost 0 bases and J 0 bases, leaving 8 bases between the germline ends. CDR3 sequence: CASSYSMLANYGYTF. In DNA, the CDR3 is TGTGCCAGCAGTTACTCGATGTTAGCTAACTATGGCTACACCTTC.

The chain carries TRBV7-9 and TRBJ2-2; 8 bases agree with TRBD1. J lost 5 bases, V lost 5 bases, and 7 bases had no gene match. Germline CDR1 is SEHNR and CDR2 is FQNEAQ (reference sequence). This CDR3 has 15 amino acids. CDR3: CASSLWTGWTGELFF. The CDR3 DNA reads as TGTGCCAGCAGCCTTTGGACAGGGTGGACCGGGGAGCTGTTTTTT. The full variable domain, rest sourced from reference TRBV7-9 and TRBJ2-2, is DTGVSQNPRHKITKRGQNVTFRCDPISEHNRLYWYRQTLGQGPEFLTYFQNEAQLEKSRLLSDRFSAERPKGSFSTLEIQRTEQGDSAMYLCASSLWTGWTGELFFGEGSRLTVL.

The genes are TRBV2 and TRBJ1-4; no clear D gene. With 2 bases removed from V and 0 bases from J, the gap between germline ends came to 7 bases. CDR1 and CDR2 from the germline V gene are SNHLY and FYNNEI. The CDR3 totals 15 residues. The CDR3 region has the DNA TGTGCCAGCAGTGAATCCTCTGCAACTAATGAAAAACTGTTTTTT. It is translated as CASSESSATNEKLFF.

For the CDR3, the DNA is TGTGCCAGTAGTCCGGACAGGAGCCTTTTGAATAATGAAAAACTGTTTTTT. It translates to CASSPDRSLLNNEKLFF. The chain recombines TRBV19 with TRBJ1-4; 7 nucleotides line up with TRBD1. The CDR3 loop spans 17 amino acids. Germline lookup yields CDR1 LNHDA and CDR2 SQIVND (reference sequence). The V segment lost 5 bases and the J segment 4 bases; nucleotides outside the gene matches: 13.

This CDR3 reads CASSRQGFGGYTF. For the CDR3, the DNA is TGTGCCAGCAGCAGACAGGGGTTTGGTGGCTACACCTTC. The rearrangement uses TRBV28 and TRBJ1-2; 8 bases agree with TRBD1. The CDR3 spans 13 residues. The V segment lost 6 bases and the J segment 7 bases; nucleotides outside the gene matches: 7. Germline loops: CDR1 MDHEN, CDR2 SYDVKM.

CDR3 amino acids: CASSFAGGYYEQYF. The CDR3 nucleotides are TGTGCCAGCAGCTTCGCGGGAGGGTACTACGAGCAGTACTTC. The chain couples TRBV11-1 to TRBJ2-7, with 9 bases matching TRBD2. CDR3 size: 14 residues. Germline V gives CDR1 SGHAT, CDR2 FQDESV (reference sequence). Losses at the gene ends were 3 bases for V and 3 bases for J; bases not matched to a gene: 3.

V usage is TRBV4-3 and J usage is TRBJ1-2; TRBD1 agrees at 8 bases. V lost 2 bases to trimming and J lost 1 base; unmatched junction nucleotides: 3. The germline CDR1 and CDR2 sequences are LGHNA and YSLEER. The CDR3 loop spans 15 amino acids. The DNA of the CDR3 is TGCGCCAGCAGCCAAAGGACAGGGAATAACTATGGCTACACCTTC. It yields the protein CASSQRTGNNYGYTF.

This chain joins TRBV2 and TRBJ2-6; a weak D match, TRBD1 (5 bases). The germline V gene encodes CDR1 SNHLY and CDR2 FYNNEI. This CDR3 region has 15 residues. Trimming pared 6 bases from V and 1 base from J, leaving 10 bases between. DNA for the CDR3: TGTGCCAGCAGCAAGGGGTGGTCTGGGGCCAACGTCCTGACTTTC. It specifies CASSKGWSGANVLTF.

This rearrangement joins TRBV10-3 to TRBJ2-3; TRBD1 matches 8 bases. The CDR3 has 15 residues. Looked up from germline, CDR1 is ENHRY and CDR2 is SYGVKD. Losses at the gene ends were 4 bases for V and 4 bases for J; bases not matched to a gene: 7. CDR3 nucleotides: TGTGCCATCAGTGCCGACAGGGGAGGCGCAGATACGCAGTATTTT. It codes for CAISADRGGADTQYF.

The chain is built from TRBV15 and TRBJ2-1; possibly TRBD2 for D (5 bases). The CDR3 has 13 amino acids. The V end lost 3 bases, the J end lost 7 bases, and 10 bases lay between the germline ends. Germline loops: CDR1 LNHNV, CDR2 YYDKDF (reference sequence). The CDR3 sequence is CATSRDSVNEQFF. Written as DNA, the CDR3 is TGTGCCACCAGCAGGGATAGCGTAAATGAGCAGTTCTTC.

J is TRBJ2-5 and V is TRBV23-1; D gene unclear. TRBV23-1 carries the ORF label, with uncertain function. This CDR3 region has 10 residues. V was shortened by 7 bases and J by 7 bases, with 7 bases between the two germline ends. CDR3 protein: CASKLRTQYF. As DNA, the CDR3 is TGCGCCAGCAAACTGCGGACCCAGTACTTC.

The CDR3 bases are TGTGCCAGCAGCCAATATTCGGGGACACCGAACACTGAAGCTTTCTTT. As protein: CASSQYSGTPNTEAFF. The chain joins TRBV16 to TRBJ1-1; a weak D match, TRBD1 (6 bases). CDR3 length: 16 residues. Germline loops: CDR1 KGHSY, CDR2 FQNENV. The ends were cut back, 1 base at V and 1 base at J, with 13 bases in the middle.

The rearrangement joins TRBV7-2 to TRBJ1-3; weak D call: TRBD1 (5 bases). V was trimmed by 3 bases and J by 1 base, leaving 13 bases between them. The germline gives CDR1 SGHTA, CDR2 FQGNSA. The CDR3 sequence is 16 residues long. As DNA, the CDR3 is TGTGCCAGCAGCTTTCAGGGCACATCATCTGGAAACACCATATATTTT. This translates into CASSFQGTSSGNTIYF.

The chain joins TRBV14 to TRBJ1-2; TRBD1 matches 7 bases. In germline, CDR1 is SGHDN, CDR2 FVKESK. The CDR3 contains 14 residues. V shed 3 bases, J shed 3 bases, and the junction held 4 bases outside the gene matches. CDR3 coding DNA: TGTGCCAGCAGCCATACACAGGGGTACTATGGCTACACCTTC. It encodes CASSHTQGYYGYTF.